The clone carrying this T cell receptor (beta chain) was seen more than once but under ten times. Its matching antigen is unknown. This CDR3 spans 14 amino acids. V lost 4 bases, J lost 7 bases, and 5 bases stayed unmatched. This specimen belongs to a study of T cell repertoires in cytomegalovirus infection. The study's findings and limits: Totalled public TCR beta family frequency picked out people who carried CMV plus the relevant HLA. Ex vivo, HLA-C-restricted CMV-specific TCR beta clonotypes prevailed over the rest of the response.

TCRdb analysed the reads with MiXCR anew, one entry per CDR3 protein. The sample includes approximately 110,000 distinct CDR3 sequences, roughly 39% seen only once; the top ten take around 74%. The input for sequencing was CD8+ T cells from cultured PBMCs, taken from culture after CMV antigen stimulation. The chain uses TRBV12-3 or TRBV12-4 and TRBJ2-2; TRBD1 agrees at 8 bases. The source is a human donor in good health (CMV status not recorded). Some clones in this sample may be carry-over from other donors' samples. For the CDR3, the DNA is TGTGCCAGCAGTTCGACAGGGGCAATCGGGGAGCTGTTTTTT. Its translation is CASSSTGAIGELFF.